The rows below give T cell receptor beta chains drawn from one sample of a study of blood T cell repertoires in COVID-19. Measured with immunoSEQ multiplex PCR; TCRdb has only the in-frame clones, and not every one. The top ten hold about 8.4% of the sample, which has tens of thousands of clones, 80% to 90% seen once. What was sequenced was peripheral blood. These receptors all stem from a woman aged 45-60 years with active COVID-19. CDR3s include the opening cysteine and the closing phenylalanine or tryptophan. D genes are given only for firm matches. A clone size is listed for some rows: how often the clone was seen (once, few, many), or a class if it is expanded.

len: 15; v_gene: TRBV30; d_gene: TRBD1; j_gene: TRBJ2-7; abundance: medium-sized; CDR3aa: CAWNPPGQGAYEQYF; CDR3nt: TGTGCCTGGAACCCCCCGGGACAGGGCGCCTACGAGCAGTACTTC
len: 15; v_gene: TRBV6-6; d_gene: TRBD2; j_gene: TRBJ2-7; abundance: few; CDR3aa: CASSYSLTSGGEQYF; CDR3nt: TGTGCCAGCAGTTACTCGCTTACTAGCGGAGGAGAGCAGTACTTC
len: 14; v_gene: TRBV29-1; d_gene: TRBD2; j_gene: TRBJ2-1; abundance: NA; CDR3aa: CSVEPGLAGAEQFF; CDR3nt: TGCAGCGTCGAACCTGGGCTAGCGGGAGCTGAGCAGTTCTTC
len: 16; v_gene: TRBV9; d_gene: TRBD1; j_gene: TRBJ2-1; abundance: NA; CDR3aa: CASSVGQSLNYNEQFF; CDR3nt: TGTGCCAGCAGCGTGGGACAGAGCCTTAACTACAATGAGCAGTTCTTC
len: 15; v_gene: TRBV14; d_gene: NA; j_gene: TRBJ2-7; abundance: NA; CDR3aa: CASSPTMTSSYEQYF; CDR3nt: TGTGCCAGCAGCCCGACGATGACTAGTTCCTACGAGCAGTACTTC
len: 15; v_gene: TRBV4-2; d_gene: NA; j_gene: TRBJ1-3; abundance: few; CDR3aa: CASMAASPGGNTIYF; CDR3nt: TGTGCCAGCATGGCAGCATCCCCGGGAGGAAACACCATATATTTT
len: 13; v_gene: TRBV5-1; d_gene: TRBD2; j_gene: TRBJ2-7; abundance: few; CDR3aa: CASSSGSSYEQYF; CDR3nt: TGCGCCAGCAGTAGCGGGAGCTCCTACGAGCAGTACTTC
len: 13; v_gene: TRBV5-1; d_gene: NA; j_gene: TRBJ1-4; abundance: NA; CDR3aa: CASSLYSGEKLFF; CDR3nt: TGCGCCAGCAGCTTGTATTCGGGGGAAAAACTGTTTTTT
len: 14; v_gene: TRBV29-1; d_gene: TRBD2; j_gene: TRBJ2-5; abundance: NA; CDR3aa: CSAMRLAGVETQYF; CDR3nt: TGCAGCGCGATGAGACTAGCGGGAGTCGAGACCCAGTACTTC
len: 15; v_gene: TRBV19; d_gene: NA; j_gene: TRBJ1-5; abundance: NA; CDR3aa: CASSIAGLGNQPQHF; CDR3nt: TGTGCCAGTAGTATAGCGGGATTGGGCAATCAGCCCCAGCATTTT
len: 15; v_gene: TRBV29-1; d_gene: NA; j_gene: TRBJ1-1; abundance: NA; CDR3aa: CSVERYATMNTEAFF; CDR3nt: TGCAGCGTTGAAAGGTACGCAACTATGAACACTGAAGCTTTCTTT
len: 14; v_gene: TRBV5-1; d_gene: TRBD1; j_gene: TRBJ2-7; abundance: NA; CDR3aa: CASSRQGSSYEQYF; CDR3nt: TGCGCCAGCAGCCGACAGGGGAGCTCCTACGAGCAGTACTTC
len: 19; v_gene: TRBV3-1/TRBV3-2; d_gene: TRBD2; j_gene: TRBJ2-1; abundance: NA; CDR3aa: CASSQDLAGTLSSYNEQFF; CDR3nt: TGTGCCAGCAGCCAAGACCTAGCGGGAACTCTAAGCTCCTACAATGAGCAGTTCTTC
len: 17; v_gene: TRBV30; d_gene: TRBD2; j_gene: TRBJ2-1; abundance: NA; CDR3aa: CAWRETSGSISYNEQFF; CDR3nt: TGTGCCTGGAGAGAAACTAGCGGGAGTATCTCCTACAATGAGCAGTTCTTC
len: 14; v_gene: TRBV28; d_gene: TRBD2; j_gene: TRBJ2-3; abundance: NA; CDR3aa: CASSLEVTSRVQYF; CDR3nt: TGTGCCAGCAGTTTAGAGGTGACTAGCCGGGTGCAGTATTTT
len: 14; v_gene: TRBV6-5; d_gene: NA; j_gene: TRBJ2-7; abundance: NA; CDR3aa: CASRSGTPSYEQYF; CDR3nt: TGTGCCAGCAGGTCCGGGACACCCTCCTACGAGCAGTACTTC
len: 16; v_gene: TRBV27; d_gene: TRBD1; j_gene: TRBJ1-4; abundance: NA; CDR3aa: CASRPLTGQGNEKLFF; CDR3nt: TGTGCCAGCAGACCCCTTACGGGACAGGGAAATGAAAAACTGTTTTTT
len: 17; v_gene: TRBV15; d_gene: TRBD2; j_gene: TRBJ2-7; abundance: NA; CDR3aa: CATSRDTLAGLSYEQYF; CDR3nt: TGTGCCACCAGCAGAGATACACTAGCGGGATTATCCTACGAGCAGTACTTC
len: 14; v_gene: TRBV3-1/TRBV3-2; d_gene: NA; j_gene: TRBJ1-1; abundance: NA; CDR3aa: CASSLGGGFTEAFF; CDR3nt: TGTGCCAGCAGCCTAGGGGGGGGGTTCACTGAAGCTTTCTTT
len: 13; v_gene: TRBV27; d_gene: TRBD1; j_gene: TRBJ2-7; abundance: NA; CDR3aa: CASTATGSYEQYF; CDR3nt: TGTGCCAGCACCGCGACAGGGTCCTACGAGCAGTACTTC
len: 15; v_gene: TRBV27; d_gene: NA; j_gene: TRBJ2-6; abundance: NA; CDR3aa: CASSSGSPGANVLTF; CDR3nt: TGTGCCAGCAGTTCAGGTTCCCCTGGGGCCAACGTCCTGACTTTC
len: 15; v_gene: TRBV6-6; d_gene: TRBD2; j_gene: TRBJ2-7; abundance: NA; CDR3aa: CASRTLGTSVYEQYF; CDR3nt: TGTGCCAGCAGGACCTTGGGGACTAGCGTCTACGAGCAGTACTTC
len: 13; v_gene: TRBV29-1; d_gene: TRBD2; j_gene: TRBJ2-7; abundance: few; CDR3aa: CSAEGGEGYEQYF; CDR3nt: TGCAGCGCTGAGGGAGGGGAAGGCTACGAGCAGTACTTC
len: 20; v_gene: TRBV3-1/TRBV3-2; d_gene: TRBD2; j_gene: TRBJ2-1; abundance: NA; CDR3aa: CASSPNLGLAGGTTENEQFF; CDR3nt: TGTGCCAGCAGTCCGAATTTGGGACTAGCGGGAGGAACAACTGAGAATGAGCAGTTCTTC
len: 14; v_gene: TRBV30; d_gene: TRBD2; j_gene: TRBJ2-3; abundance: NA; CDR3aa: CAWNIAGGGDTQYF; CDR3nt: TGTGCCTGGAACATAGCGGGAGGAGGAGATACGCAGTATTTT
len: 14; v_gene: TRBV19; d_gene: TRBD1; j_gene: TRBJ2-3; abundance: NA; CDR3aa: CASSKTGLGDTQYF; CDR3nt: TGTGCCAGTAGTAAGACAGGGCTGGGAGATACGCAGTATTTT
len: 13; v_gene: TRBV9; d_gene: TRBD1; j_gene: TRBJ1-1; abundance: once; CDR3aa: CASSLTGDAEAFF; CDR3nt: TGTGCCAGCAGCCTTACAGGGGACGCTGAAGCTTTCTTT
len: 17; v_gene: TRBV24-1; d_gene: NA; j_gene: TRBJ2-5; abundance: once; CDR3aa: CATSDQKQGTTGETQYF; CDR3nt: TGTGCCACCAGTGATCAAAAGCAGGGGACAACTGGGGAGACCCAGTACTTC
len: 13; v_gene: TRBV5-5; d_gene: NA; j_gene: TRBJ1-1; abundance: NA; CDR3aa: CASSWGGRTEAFF; CDR3nt: TGTGCCAGCAGCTGGGGGGGAAGGACTGAAGCTTTCTTT
len: 17; v_gene: TRBV5-1; d_gene: TRBD2; j_gene: TRBJ2-1; abundance: NA; CDR3aa: CASSLRRLAGGNNEQFF; CDR3nt: TGCGCCAGCAGCTTGAGAAGGCTAGCGGGAGGGAACAATGAGCAGTTCTTC
len: 11; v_gene: TRBV10-3; d_gene: NA; j_gene: TRBJ1-1; abundance: NA; CDR3aa: CAIKNQGMAFF; CDR3nt: TGTGCCATCAAGAATCAGGGCATGGCTTTCTTT
len: 14; v_gene: TRBV7-2; d_gene: NA; j_gene: TRBJ2-7; abundance: NA; CDR3aa: CASSHYTGNGEQYF; CDR3nt: TGTGCCAGCAGTCACTATACAGGGAATGGCGAGCAGTACTTC
len: 15; v_gene: TRBV10-3; d_gene: TRBD2; j_gene: TRBJ2-7; abundance: once; CDR3aa: CAIGQRLAGGWEQYF; CDR3nt: TGTGCCATCGGGCAAAGACTAGCGGGAGGATGGGAGCAGTACTTC
len: 15; v_gene: TRBV4-1; d_gene: TRBD2; j_gene: TRBJ2-7; abundance: few; CDR3aa: CASSQGLAGAYEQYF; CDR3nt: TGCGCCAGCAGCCAAGGACTAGCGGGGGCCTACGAGCAGTACTTC
len: 15; v_gene: TRBV24-1; d_gene: NA; j_gene: TRBJ2-1; abundance: once; CDR3aa: CATSRWAGSYNEQFF; CDR3nt: TGTGCCACCTCGAGGTGGGCGGGCTCCTACAATGAGCAGTTCTTC
len: 11; v_gene: TRBV28; d_gene: NA; j_gene: TRBJ1-1; abundance: NA; CDR3aa: CGALGGTEAFF; CDR3nt: TGTGGGGCCCTGGGGGGGACTGAAGCTTTCTTT
len: 14; v_gene: TRBV19; d_gene: NA; j_gene: TRBJ2-2; abundance: once; CDR3aa: CASSFGRVTGELFF; CDR3nt: TGTGCCAGTAGTTTTGGCAGGGTCACCGGGGAGCTGTTTTTT
len: 17; v_gene: TRBV5-1; d_gene: NA; j_gene: TRBJ2-2; abundance: NA; CDR3aa: CASRSLRPGQQTGELFF; CDR3nt: TGCGCCAGCAGATCTTTACGACCGGGACAACAAACCGGGGAGCTGTTTTTT
len: 13; v_gene: TRBV29-1; d_gene: NA; j_gene: TRBJ1-4; abundance: once; CDR3aa: CSVTLNRNEKLFF; CDR3nt: TGCAGCGTTACCCTCAACAGGAATGAAAAACTGTTTTTT
len: 15; v_gene: TRBV7-9; d_gene: NA; j_gene: TRBJ2-3; abundance: once; CDR3aa: CASSPGGDGTDTQYF; CDR3nt: TGTGCCAGCAGCCCGGGCGGGGATGGGACAGATACGCAGTATTTT
len: 14; v_gene: TRBV28; d_gene: NA; j_gene: TRBJ2-7; abundance: NA; CDR3aa: CASSLDSVSYEQYF; CDR3nt: TGTGCCAGCAGTTTAGACAGCGTTTCCTACGAGCAGTACTTC
len: 17; v_gene: TRBV30; d_gene: NA; j_gene: TRBJ1-3; abundance: NA; CDR3aa: CAWSVPPRGRSGNTIYF; CDR3nt: TGTGCCTGGAGTGTCCCGCCCAGGGGCCGCTCTGGAAACACCATATATTTT